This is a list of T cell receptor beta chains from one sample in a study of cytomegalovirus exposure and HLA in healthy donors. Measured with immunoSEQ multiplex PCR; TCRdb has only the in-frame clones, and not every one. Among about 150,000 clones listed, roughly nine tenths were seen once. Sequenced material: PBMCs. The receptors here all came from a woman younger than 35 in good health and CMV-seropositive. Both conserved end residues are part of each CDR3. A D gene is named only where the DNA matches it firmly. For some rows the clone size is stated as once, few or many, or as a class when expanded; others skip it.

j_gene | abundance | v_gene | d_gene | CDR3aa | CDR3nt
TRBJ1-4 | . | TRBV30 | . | CAWSDPGTEKLFF | TGTGCCTGGAGTGACCCCGGTACTGAAAAACTGTTTTTT
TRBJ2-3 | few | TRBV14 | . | CASSHWGASTDTQYF | TGTGCCAGCAGCCATTGGGGAGCTAGCACAGATACGCAGTATTTT
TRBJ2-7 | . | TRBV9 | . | CASSGGEVTYEQYF | TGTGCCAGCAGCGGAGGCGAAGTTACCTACGAGCAGTACTTC
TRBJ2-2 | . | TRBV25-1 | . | CASSDRGKTGELFF | TGTGCCAGCAGTGATCGCGGGAAGACCGGGGAGCTGTTTTTT
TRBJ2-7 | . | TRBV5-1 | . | CASSPDFPINYEQYF | TGCGCCAGCAGCCCCGACTTCCCGATCAACTACGAGCAGTACTTC
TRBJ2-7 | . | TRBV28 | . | CASSFARLQGYEQYF | TGTGCCAGCAGTTTCGCCCGCCTACAGGGCTACGAGCAGTACTTC
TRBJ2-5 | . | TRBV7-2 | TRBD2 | CASSWGASGPQETQYF | TGTGCCAGCAGCTGGGGAGCTAGCGGACCACAAGAGACCCAGTACTTC
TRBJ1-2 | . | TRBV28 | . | CASSFGSANGYTF | TGTGCCAGCAGTTTTGGGAGCGCAAATGGCTACACCTTC
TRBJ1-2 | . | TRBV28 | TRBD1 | CASSLKNRGKNYGYTF | TGTGCCAGCAGTTTAAAGAACAGGGGGAAAAACTATGGCTACACCTTC
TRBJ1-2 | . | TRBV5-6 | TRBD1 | CASSLDRDRVYYGYTF | TGTGCCAGCAGCTTGGACCGGGACAGGGTTTACTATGGCTACACCTTC